The 22 T cell receptor beta chains below were found in one sample sequenced in a study of blood T cell repertoires in COVID-19. Sequenced by immunoSEQ multiplex PCR; TCRdb stores in-frame clones only, minus some. The top ten clones hold around 7.8% of a sample with 200,000 to 300,000 clones, about nine tenths of them seen once. The sequenced sample consisted of peripheral blood. The source is a man in his 60s who had recovered from COVID-19.

The chain links TRBV6-1 to TRBJ2-7; D is possibly TRBD1 (5 bases). Germline V CDR1 and CDR2: MNHNS, SASEGT. The CDR3 is 14 amino acids. V was trimmed by 2 bases and J by 2 bases, leaving 10 bases between them. Here the CDR3 reads CASSESQGAYEQYV. As DNA, the CDR3 is TGTGCCAGCAGTGAAAGCCAGGGCGCCTACGAGCAGTACGTC.

The V and J genes are TRBV5-6 and TRBJ1-4; 11 nucleotides line up with TRBD1. Looked up from germline, CDR1 is SGHDT and CDR2 is YYEEEE. J gave up 8 bases and V 3 bases, and 3 bases lay outside the gene matches. The CDR3 contains 14 residues. DNA for the CDR3: TGTGCCAGCAGCTGGACAGGGGGCGCAGAAAAACTGTTTTTT. Translation: CASSWTGGAEKLFF.

The chain joins TRBV24-1 to TRBJ2-3, with TRBD2 identical over 14 bases. CDR3 length equals 19 residues. The V gene's germline CDR1 is KGHDR and CDR2 SFDVKD. With 4 bases clipped from V and 0 bases from J, the junction kept 8 bases outside the gene matches. Here the CDR3 DNA reads TGTGCCACCAGTGACAACACGGGACTAGCGGGGGACAGCACAGATACGCAGTATTTT. Translation gives CATSDNTGLAGDSTDTQYF.

This clone was picked up one time. The genes are TRBV24-1 and TRBJ2-5, with D possibly TRBD2 on 6 matching bases. Germline CDR1 is KGHDR and CDR2 is SFDVKD. The CDR3 is 16 residues long. V lost 1 base, J lost 4 bases, and 15 bases lay in between. CDR3 protein: CATSDFRNRGRETQYF. CDR3 bases: TGTGCCACCAGTGATTTTAGGAACCGGGGGAGAGAGACCCAGTACTTC.

The chain uses TRBV7-6 and TRBJ2-5, with TRBD2 identical over 11 bases. Germline V lookup: CDR1 SGHVS, CDR2 FNYEAQ. Trimming removed 5 bases from V and 0 bases from J; junction bases left unmatched: 11. The CDR3 is 18 amino acids. CDR3 sequence: CASSKSIGTSGNQETQYF. The DNA for the CDR3 is TGTGCCAGCAGCAAAAGTATCGGGACTAGCGGCAACCAAGAGACCCAGTACTTC.

The J gene is TRBJ2-7, the V gene TRBV2; TRBD1 might be the D (6 bases). V lost 6 bases to trimming and J lost 1 base, with 22 bases between them. In germline, CDR1 is SNHLY, CDR2 FYNNEI. The CDR3 is made up of 17 amino acids. CDR3 residues: CASRWTVLLTPSYEQYF. The CDR3 bases are TGTGCCAGCAGATGGACAGTCCTCCTCACACCTTCCTACGAGCAGTACTTC.

The chain couples TRBV30 to TRBJ2-5; 12 nucleotides line up with TRBD2. This CDR3 spans 16 amino acids. J was trimmed by 9 bases and V by 1 base; bases with no gene match: 12. CDR1 is GTSNPN and CDR2 is SVGIG in the germline V gene (reference sequence). CDR3 sequence (DNA): TGTGCCTGGAGTGGGACTAGCGGGGCCCCGGCGTCGTCCCAGTACTTC. Its protein product is CAWSGTSGAPASSQYF.

The chain is built from TRBV2 and TRBJ1-5; D call uncertain. Trimming left V 6 bases short and J 0 bases short, with 9 bases between. The V gene's germline CDR1 is SNHLY and CDR2 FYNNEI. The CDR3 is 14 amino acids. CDR3 in DNA: TGTGCCAGCAGGGAGGTTGGTAGCAATCAGCCCCAGCATTTT. This encodes CASREVGSNQPQHF.

This rearrangement joins TRBV6-1 to TRBJ2-3; tentative D call: TRBD2 (6 bases). Trimming cost V 1 base and J 2 bases, with 10 bases left between them. From germline, CDR1 is MNHNS and CDR2 SASEGT. The CDR3 contains 15 residues. The DNA of the CDR3 is TGTGCCAGCAGTGAAGGGACTACAGACACAGATACGCAGTATTTT. Translation: CASSEGTTDTDTQYF.

Of note for this clone: The same CDR3 is also encoded by other DNA sequences in this sample. The chain employs TRBV27 and TRBJ2-7, with 8 bases identical to TRBD1. The V and J ends lost 5 bases and 2 bases, in that order; junction bases with no gene match: 2. Germline V lookup: CDR1 MNHEY, CDR2 SMNVEV (reference sequence). This CDR3 contains 13 residues. The CDR3 sequence is CASSRQGTYEQYF. The CDR3 DNA reads as TGTGCCAGCAGTCGACAGGGGACCTACGAGCAGTACTTC.

This clone showed up just a few times. The chain combines TRBV13 with TRBJ1-5, with 7 bases identical to TRBD1. The CDR3 runs to 14 residues. V dropped 5 bases and J dropped 4; count of bases not matched to a gene: 5. In germline, CDR1 is PRHDT, CDR2 FYEKMQ (reference sequence). The DNA of the CDR3 is TGTGCCAGCAGCACAGGGGCCGGGAATCAGCCCCAGCATTTT. Its protein is CASSTGAGNQPQHF.

This chain joins TRBV11-3 and TRBJ2-3; 11 positions match TRBD1. J lost 4 bases, V lost 5 bases, and 5 bases had no gene match. Germline V gene data show CDR1 as SGHNT and CDR2 as YENEEA. This CDR3 contains 15 residues. The CDR3 protein is CASSRRTGGPDTQYF. The CDR3 DNA reads TGTGCCAGCAGCCGACGGACAGGGGGCCCAGATACGCAGTATTTT.

The V gene is TRBV11-3, the J gene TRBJ2-1; 13 bases are a match to TRBD2. This CDR3 region has 17 residues. CDR1 is SGHNT, CDR2 YENEEA, per germline. The V gene end was trimmed by 1 base and the J gene end by 6 bases; junction bases not matched to a gene: 6. The CDR3 DNA is TGTGCCAGCAGCTTAGGGACTAGCGGGAGAGGCGGCAATGAGCAGTTCTTC. It encodes CASSLGTSGRGGNEQFF.

J is TRBJ1-2 and V is TRBV2; D is unclear. The V gene lost 1 base and the J gene lost 6 bases, with 9 bases spanning the gap. The CDR3 is 13 amino acids. CDR1 and CDR2 (germline): SNHLY, FYNNEI. Here the CDR3 reads CASSEGLRDGYTF. CDR3 coding DNA: TGTGCCAGCAGTGAAGGGCTTCGGGATGGCTACACCTTC.

The V gene is TRBV5-1, the J gene TRBJ1-2; D may be TRBD1 (6 bases). The CDR3 contains 13 residues. Trimming took off 3 bases at V and 3 bases at J, with 9 bases between the two ends. Per germline, CDR1 SGHRS and CDR2 YFSETQ. The CDR3 DNA follows: TGCGCCAGCAGCTCAGCAGGGGACTATGGCTACACCTTC. Translating gives CASSSAGDYGYTF. The variable domain in full, with the rest retrieved from reference TRBV5-1 and TRBJ1-2, is KAGVTQTPRYLIKTRGQQVTLSCSPISGHRSVSWYQQTPGQGLQFLFEYFSETQRNKGNFPGRFSGRQFSNSRSEMNVSTLELGDSALYLCASSSAGDYGYTFGSGTRLTVV.

This chain uses TRBV29-1 with TRBJ1-1; no firm D call. The CDR3 consists of 11 residues. Per the germline V gene, CDR1 is SQVTM and CDR2 is ANQGSEA. V dropped 7 bases and J dropped 0 bases, with 6 bases sitting between them. CDR3 bases: TGCAGCGCGACGGTGAACACTGAAGCTTTCTTT. Encoded protein: CSATVNTEAFF.

The V call is TRBV30, the J call TRBJ1-3, with D uncertain. This CDR3 region has 13 residues. CDR1 GTSNPN and CDR2 SVGIG come from the germline V gene (reference sequence). V dropped 0 bases and J dropped 3 bases, with 6 bases sitting between them. In DNA, the CDR3 is TGTGCCTGGAGTGTCCCTAGTGGAAACACCATATATTTT. Translation: CAWSVPSGNTIYF. The whole variable domain, filled in from reference TRBV30 and TRBJ1-3, reads SQTIHQWPATLVQPVGSPLSLECTVEGTSNPNLYWYRQAAGRGLQLLFYSVGIGQISSEVPQNLSASRPQDRQFILSSKKLLLSDSGFYLCAWSVPSGNTIYFGEGSWLTVV.

The chain has TRBV7-2 and TRBJ2-6, with a possible D match to TRBD1 (6 bases). The CDR3 length is 16 residues. The germline V gene encodes CDR1 SGHTA and CDR2 FQGNSA. Trimming removed 5 bases at V and 1 base at J, with 12 bases between. The CDR3 region is CASSLTGHSGANVLTF. CDR3 DNA sequence: TGTGCCAGCAGCCTAACAGGGCATTCTGGGGCCAACGTCCTGACTTTC.

The rearrangement links TRBV4-2 to TRBJ2-1; maybe TRBD2 (6 bases). This CDR3 contains 15 residues. The germline V gene has CDR1 LGHNA and CDR2 YNFKEQ. V lost 4 bases, J lost 7 bases, and 17 bases lay in between. CDR3 residues: CASSPTAGGRNEQFF. CDR3 sequence (DNA): TGTGCCAGCAGCCCGACGGCGGGTGGGAGGAATGAGCAGTTCTTC.

The J gene is TRBJ1-1, the V gene TRBV6-5; D not certain. Germline V gene lookup returns CDR1 MNHEY and CDR2 SVGAGI. The CDR3 runs to 13 residues. Deletions cut 8 bases from V and 1 base from J, with 11 bases between. In DNA form, the CDR3 reads TGTGCCAGCGGGAGGCAGCCGAACACTGAAGCTTTCTTT. This translates into CASGRQPNTEAFF.

The chain has TRBV7-9 and TRBJ2-7; a weak D match, TRBD2 (5 bases). Trimming stripped 8 bases from V and 2 bases from J, with 10 bases between. The CDR3 sequence is 12 residues long. The germline gives CDR1 SEHNR, CDR2 FQNEAQ (reference sequence). The CDR3 bases are TGTGCCAGCTCCCGGGGTCCCTACGAGCAGTACTTC. This translates into CASSRGPYEQYF.

The J gene is TRBJ1-5, the V gene TRBV10-1, with 7 bases matching TRBD1. The V gene end was trimmed by 7 bases and the J gene end by 6 bases; junction bases not matched to a gene: 15. This CDR3 comprises 16 residues. The germline CDR1 and CDR2 sequences are WNHNN and SYGVQD (reference sequence). The chain's CDR3 is CASIRILTGSRQPQHF. Here the CDR3 DNA reads TGCGCCAGCATCAGAATATTGACAGGGAGTCGTCAGCCCCAGCATTTT.